A selection of T cell receptor beta chains follows, all from one sample in a study of T cells after somatic rescue of genetic block. The protocol was immunoSEQ multiplex PCR, while the TCRdb copy is restricted to in-frame clones and leaves out a portion. The sample has 110,000 or so clones; about 93% are singletons. The sequenced sample consisted of peripheral blood mononuclear cells (PBMCs). The receptors were gathered from a woman aged 18 to 35. CDR3s include the opening cysteine and the closing phenylalanine or tryptophan. A D gene is named only where the DNA matches it firmly. Clone size is given for some rows only: seen once, a few or many times, or a class if the clone is expanded.

size,V,J,D,CDR3,DNA
-,TRBV28,TRBJ2-3,TRBD2,CASSLVGGGTDTQYF,TGTGCCAGCAGTTTAGTTGGGGGGGGCACAGATACGCAGTATTTT
-,TRBV7-2,TRBJ2-4,-,CASTPAAGSLAKNIQYF,TGTGCCAGCACCCCCGCTGCAGGGAGTCTGGCCAAAAACATTCAGTACTTC
-,TRBV6-4,TRBJ1-4,TRBD1,CASSDLPGQGEKLFF,TGTGCCAGCAGTGACTTACCGGGACAGGGGGAAAAACTGTTTTTT
-,TRBV7-2,TRBJ1-3,-,CASSLQGADTIYF,TGTGCCAGCAGCTTACAGGGTGCGGACACCATATATTTT
-,TRBV28,TRBJ2-5,-,CASPLSWWETQYF,TGTGCCAGCCCTTTGTCGTGGTGGGAGACCCAGTACTTC
-,TRBV6-1,TRBJ1-6,TRBD1,CASRIGQGANSPLHF,TGTGCCAGCAGGATCGGACAGGGGGCGAATTCACCCCTCCACTTT
once,TRBV11-2,TRBJ1-5,-,CASSLGRNSNQPQHF,TGTGCCAGCAGCCTTGGGAGGAATAGCAATCAGCCCCAGCATTTT
once,TRBV7-6,TRBJ1-3,-,CASSPPGAGNTIYF,TGTGCCAGCAGCCCCCCGGGAGCTGGAAACACCATATATTTT
-,TRBV19,TRBJ2-4,-,CASSMPQLLAKNIQYF,TGTGCCAGTAGTATGCCACAGCTTCTAGCCAAAAACATTCAGTACTTC
-,TRBV27,TRBJ1-2,-,CASGGILNYGYTF,TGTGCCAGCGGCGGGATCTTAAACTATGGCTACACCTTC
-,TRBV7-2,TRBJ1-5,-,CASSYLWSLNSNQPQHF,TGTGCCAGCAGCTACCTTTGGTCTCTTAATAGCAATCAGCCCCAGCATTTT
-,TRBV7-3,TRBJ1-1,-,CASSLIGGENTEAFF,TGTGCCAGCAGCTTAATTGGGGGGGAGAACACTGAAGCTTTCTTT
-,TRBV7-2,TRBJ2-7,-,CASSLRAPLKSYEQYF,TGTGCCAGCAGCCTACGGGCCCCACTAAAGTCCTACGAGCAGTACTTC
-,TRBV19,TRBJ2-3,-,CASSIDNGVLQYF,TGTGCCAGTAGTATAGATAACGGGGTACTTCAGTATTTT
-,TRBV4-3,TRBJ1-6,TRBD1,CASSQERGQGSSPLHF,TGCGCCAGCAGCCAAGAACGCGGACAGGGATCGTCACCCCTCCACTTT
-,TRBV27,TRBJ2-7,TRBD2,CASRSGTSSQSF,TGTGCCAGCAGGTCCGGGACTAGTTCCCAATCCTTC
once,TRBV28,TRBJ2-1,TRBD2,CASSPRTSGGAYNEQFF,TGTGCCAGCAGCCCTAGGACTAGCGGGGGGGCCTACAATGAGCAGTTCTTC
-,TRBV27,TRBJ1-4,TRBD1,CASSSLTGVNEKLFF,TGTGCCAGCAGTTCCTTGACAGGGGTTAATGAAAAACTGTTTTTT
-,TRBV27,TRBJ2-7,-,CASSFAGVEQYF,TGTGCCAGCAGTTTTGCAGGGGTCGAGCAGTACTTC
-,TRBV4-1,TRBJ2-7,TRBD1,CASSQEPWTGYEQYF,TGCGCCAGCAGCCAAGAACCTTGGACAGGGTACGAGCAGTACTTC
-,TRBV5-1,TRBJ2-3,-,CASSLGSADTQYF,TGCGCCAGCAGCTTAGGGTCGGCAGATACGCAGTATTTT
-,TRBV2,TRBJ1-3,TRBD1,CASSRTGTGFFGNTIYF,TGTGCCAGCAGTAGAACCGGGACAGGGTTTTTTGGAAACACCATATATTTT
few,TRBV30,TRBJ1-6,-,CASGWNNSPLHF,TGTGCTTCCGGATGGAATAATTCACCCCTCCACTTT
-,TRBV6-4,TRBJ1-1,-,CASSSKEAF,TGTGCCAGCAGCTCGAAGGAAGCCTTT
-,TRBV30,TRBJ2-5,-,CAWSVISGPFGETQYF,TGTGCCTGGAGTGTAATCTCAGGGCCCTTCGGGGAGACCCAGTACTTC
-,TRBV10-3,TRBJ2-2,-,CAISVGRNTGELFF,TGTGCCATCAGTGTTGGGAGAAACACCGGGGAGCTGTTTTTT
-,TRBV5-1,TRBJ1-1,TRBD1,CASSGGQGAAEAFF,TGCGCCAGCAGCGGCGGACAGGGGGCCGCTGAAGCTTTCTTT
-,TRBV5-6,TRBJ2-7,-,CASSLGTYEQYF,TGTGCCAGCAGCTTGGGGACCTACGAGCAGTACTTC
-,TRBV9,TRBJ1-3,TRBD1,CASSVGPGQRARNTIYF,TGTGCCAGCAGCGTAGGTCCGGGACAGAGGGCACGAAACACCATATATTTT
-,TRBV18,TRBJ1-1,-,CASSPPTGGSPEAFF,TGTGCCAGCTCACCGCCGACAGGAGGGAGTCCTGAAGCTTTCTTT
few,TRBV6-1,TRBJ2-3,TRBD2,CASSRLAGDTDTQYF,TGTGCCAGCAGTCGACTAGCGGGGGACACAGATACGCAGTATTTT
-,TRBV5-8,TRBJ1-2,TRBD1,CASSHGQGYGYTF,TGTGCCAGCAGCCACGGACAGGGGTATGGCTACACCTTC
-,TRBV2,TRBJ1-1,-,CASNPQINTEAFF,TGTGCCAGCAACCCCCAAATTAACACTGAAGCTTTCTTT
-,TRBV6-5,TRBJ2-2,-,CASSYVSGELFF,TGTGCCAGCAGTTACGTCTCTGGGGAGCTGTTTTTT
-,TRBV19,TRBJ1-4,TRBD1,CASRDRVGNEKLFF,TGTGCCAGTAGGGACAGGGTTGGGAATGAAAAACTGTTTTTT
-,TRBV10-3,TRBJ2-7,-,CAISTAGEQYF,TGTGCCATCAGTACAGCTGGGGAGCAGTACTTC
-,TRBV13,TRBJ2-2,TRBD2,CASRKTGGPTGELFF,TGTGCCAGCAGAAAAACGGGGGGGCCCACCGGGGAGCTGTTTTTT
-,TRBV4-2,TRBJ2-7,-,CASSQDSGHRQYEQYF,TGTGCCAGCAGCCAAGATAGTGGACACCGTCAATACGAGCAGTACTTC
-,TRBV18,TRBJ2-7,-,CASNAGGQLYEQYF,TGTGCCAGCAACGCGGGTGGACAGCTTTACGAGCAGTACTTC
-,TRBV5-1,TRBJ2-2,-,CASSINTGELFF,TGCGCCAGCAGCATCAACACCGGGGAGCTGTTTTTT
-,TRBV28,TRBJ2-1,TRBD1,CASSVPGQYNEQFF,TGTGCCAGCAGTGTACCGGGACAGTACAATGAGCAGTTCTTC